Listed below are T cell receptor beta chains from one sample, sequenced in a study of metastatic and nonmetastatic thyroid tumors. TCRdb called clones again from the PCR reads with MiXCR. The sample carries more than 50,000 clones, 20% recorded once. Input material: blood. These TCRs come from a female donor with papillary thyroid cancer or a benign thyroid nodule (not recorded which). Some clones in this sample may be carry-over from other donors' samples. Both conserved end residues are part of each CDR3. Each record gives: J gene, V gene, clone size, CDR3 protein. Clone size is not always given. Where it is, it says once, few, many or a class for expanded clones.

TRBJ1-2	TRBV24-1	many	CATGTGVGGYTF
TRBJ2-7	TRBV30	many	CAWSLLADSYEQYF
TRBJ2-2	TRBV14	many	CASSRLGAGDYTGELFF
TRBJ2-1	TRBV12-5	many	CASGSSWGEEQFF
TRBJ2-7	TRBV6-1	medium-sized	CASSLRGTDYEQYF
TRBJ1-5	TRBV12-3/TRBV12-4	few	CASSVTGTGETQHF
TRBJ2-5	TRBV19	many	CASSTRGRYQETQYF
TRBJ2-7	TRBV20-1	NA	CSAKRRGSVYEQYF
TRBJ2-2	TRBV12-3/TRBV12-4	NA	CAISSGQGTCGELFF
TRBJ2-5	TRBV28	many	CASSLPKSLAGVMAQYF
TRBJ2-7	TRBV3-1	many	CASSHWRSSYEQYF
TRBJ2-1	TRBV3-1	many	CASSQDRTSGDTYNEQFF
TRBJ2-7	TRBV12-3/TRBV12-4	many	CASSLEGHEQYF
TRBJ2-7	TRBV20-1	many	CSAEDTSYEQYF
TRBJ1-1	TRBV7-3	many	CASSSSGAMNTEAFF
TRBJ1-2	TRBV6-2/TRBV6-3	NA	CASISGQGGDYCYTF
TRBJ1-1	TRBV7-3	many	CASSAGTLNTEAFF
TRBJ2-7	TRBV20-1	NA	CSASASVSSYEQHF
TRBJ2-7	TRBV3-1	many	CASSRSYEQYF
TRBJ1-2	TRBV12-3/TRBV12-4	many	CASSSQLNYGYTF
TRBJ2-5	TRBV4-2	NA	CASSQGPGETEYF
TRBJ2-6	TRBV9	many	CASSAAGANVLTF
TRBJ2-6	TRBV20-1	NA	CSAPSSGHNVLTF
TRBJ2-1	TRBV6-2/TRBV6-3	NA	CASSYSALSGVSEQVF
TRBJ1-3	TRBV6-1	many	CASRSTGAGNTIYF
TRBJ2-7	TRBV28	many	CASSFLSGTSGIYEQYF
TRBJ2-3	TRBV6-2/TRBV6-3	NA	CASSYSMGLAGGSDTQYF
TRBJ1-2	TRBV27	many	CASSFEGSNYGYTF
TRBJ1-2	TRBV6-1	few	CASSESGRYGYTF
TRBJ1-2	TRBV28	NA	CASITGGDGYTF
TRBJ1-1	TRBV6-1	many	CASRPGGRYTEAFF
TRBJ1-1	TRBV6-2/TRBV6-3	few	CASSYLPHTESFF
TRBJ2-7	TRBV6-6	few	CSSKVGTSGRVLSYEQYF
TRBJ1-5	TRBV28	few	CASSFPDRYQPQHF
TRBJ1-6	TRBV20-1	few	CSARVGRDNSPLHF
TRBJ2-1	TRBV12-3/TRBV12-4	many	CASSFTSGRYNEQFF
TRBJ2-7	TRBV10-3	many	CAISQTGYEQYF
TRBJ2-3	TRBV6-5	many	CASSYAGQSTDTQYF
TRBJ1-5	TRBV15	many	CATSRQGQNNQPQHF
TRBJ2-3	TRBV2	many	CASSERTSGRGTDTQYF
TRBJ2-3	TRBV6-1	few	CAISEAGLSADTQYF
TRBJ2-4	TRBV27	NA	CACSPRWAKNIQYF